This T cell receptor (beta chain) originates from a study of CD8+ T cells in alopecia areata. This clone was picked up a small number of times. Described treatment: oral pan-JAK inhibitor, 5-10 mg twice daily. Extraction of RNA preceded its reverse transcription into cDNA, which served as the sequencing template. TCRdb's table, derived via immunoSEQ multiplex PCR, lists solely in-frame clones and lacks some. The table has about 190,000 clones, roughly 60% seen once. The CDR3 extends over 13 amino acids. Germline loops: CDR1 SQVTM, CDR2 ANQGSEA. This receptor was obtained from a human donor with alopecia areata. The source material was CD4+ T cells sorted from blood, sampled around week 49, from a patient treated with tofacitinib. The chain employs TRBV29-1 and TRBJ2-3, with 8 bases fitting TRBD2. CDR3 loop: CTAAGASTDTQYF. The CDR3 nucleotides are TGCACAGCAGCGGGGGCGTCCACAGATACGCAGTATTTT.